Given below is one TCR beta chain in context. There is no known antigen for this receptor. The input lacks base qualities; no much larger clone sits a single base away. From cysteine to phenylalanine, the CDR3 is 15 amino acids long. Only the CDR3 DNA is retained, 45 bases long and in frame from the first base. Trimming costs V 3 bases and J 1 base, and their ends lie 10 bases apart. The germline V gene supplies CDR1 SGHTA and CDR2 FQGNSA. The sample originates from a study of T cell changes during pregnancy in multiple sclerosis (dated 2019 in TCRdb). Regarding the research as a whole: The study looked at changes in the T cell repertoire across pregnancy in women with multiple sclerosis.

To prepare the library, the immunoSEQ multiplex PCR assay was applied. Imported from immuneACCESS, the table was reduced by TCRdb to in-frame sequences with V and J called. These copies leave out some clones; in studies compared against another copy, an unresolved V gene accounts for under half, and the cause of the remainder is not known. The sample data list approximately 97,000 clones, and around 92% of these were observed just once. Jointly, the top ten make up about 1.7% of the sample. The TCR sequence derives from a female donor in good health, enrolled as a control in a pregnancy study. The sample consisted of peripheral blood, taken after pregnancy. The V and J genes are TRBV7-2 and TRBJ1-5, with an unclear D gene assignment. The nucleotide sequence is TGTGCCAGCAGCTTGGGAGGGAAGAGCAATCAGCCCCAGCATTTT. It is translated as CASSLGGKSNQPQHF.